Presented here are 16 T cell receptor beta chains from one specimen sequenced in a study of blood T cell repertoires in COVID-19. The protocol was immunoSEQ multiplex PCR, while the TCRdb copy is restricted to in-frame clones and leaves out a portion. This sample carries about 210,000 clones, 82% of them seen once, and the ten largest clones take less than 15%. The sequencing input was peripheral blood. All receptors come from a middle-aged woman with acute or convalescent COVID-19.

The chain joins TRBV7-9 to TRBJ2-1; 11 bases map to TRBD2. In germline, CDR1 is SEHNR, CDR2 FQNEAQ (reference sequence). This CDR3 has 14 amino acids. J lost 6 bases, V lost 5 bases, and 3 bases had no gene match. The CDR3 nucleotides are TGTGCCAGCAGCGTGACTAGCGGGACCAATGAGCAGTTCTTC. It codes for CASSVTSGTNEQFF.

The gene calls are TRBV9 and TRBJ2-3, with a possible D match to TRBD1 (5 bases). Germline V CDR1 and CDR2: SGDLS, YYNGEE. The CDR3 consists of 13 residues. V was shortened by 3 bases and J by 5 bases, with 10 bases between the two germline ends. CDR3 region: CASSAPREDTQYF. CDR3 in DNA: TGTGCCAGCAGCGCACCCAGGGAAGATACGCAGTATTTT.

The V gene is TRBV27, the J gene TRBJ2-1; D is unresolved. The germline V and J ends were trimmed by 2 bases and 5 bases, with 4 bases remaining between them. From germline, CDR1 is MNHEY and CDR2 SMNVEV (reference sequence). The CDR3 contains 12 residues. DNA of the CDR3: TGTGCCAGCAGTTTAAAGCACAATGAGCAGTTCTTC. This translates into CASSLKHNEQFF.

The rearrangement uses TRBV3-1 (or the pseudogene TRBV3-2) and TRBJ2-5, with 8 bases matching TRBD2. Per the germline V gene, CDR1 is LGHDT and CDR2 is YNNKEL (reference sequence). The CDR3 length is 14 residues. V shed 4 bases, J shed 5 bases, and the junction held 6 bases outside the gene matches. The CDR3: CASSPIRGGETQYF. CDR3 nucleotide sequence: TGTGCCAGCAGCCCGATACGGGGGGGGGAGACCCAGTACTTC.

The V gene is TRBV19, the J gene TRBJ2-5; D might be TRBD2 (6 bases). The CDR3 spans 13 residues. Germline CDR1 and CDR2: LNHDA and SQIVND (reference sequence). Trimming stripped 5 bases from V and 2 bases from J, with 9 bases between. CDR3 DNA: TGTGCCAGTAGTCCGGCGGGGCAAGAGACCCAGTACTTC. It is translated as CASSPAGQETQYF.

The CDR3 here is CASSVESGRQADTQYF. Here the CDR3 DNA reads TGTGCCAGCAGCGTAGAAAGCGGGAGGCAAGCAGATACGCAGTATTTT. The V call is TRBV9, the J call TRBJ2-3; 9 nucleotides line up with TRBD2. The CDR3 extends over 16 amino acids. V was clipped by 0 bases and J by 4 bases; unmatched bases: 6. Germline CDR1 is SGDLS and CDR2 is YYNGEE.

This clone was seen more than once but under ten times. The rearrangement uses TRBV6-4 and TRBJ1-6, with TRBD1 matching 9 bases. The CDR3 sequence is 14 residues long. Trimming took 6 bases from V and 8 from J; bases not matched to a gene: 5. Germline V gene sequence: CDR1 MRHNA, CDR2 SNTAGT. This CDR3 is CASSATGGDSPLHF. As DNA, the CDR3 is TGTGCCAGCAGCGCCACAGGGGGCGATTCACCCCTCCACTTT.

The rearrangement uses TRBV6-5 and TRBJ2-1, with a weak D call TRBD2 (6 bases). The CDR3 has 13 amino acids. Trimming pared 10 bases from V and 5 bases from J, leaving 15 bases between. Germline V gene lookup returns CDR1 MNHEY and CDR2 SVGAGI. CDR3 bases: TGTGCCACCTCACTAGCTACCAACAATGAGCAGTTCTTC. Protein product: CATSLATNNEQFF.

V is TRBV4-1 and J is TRBJ1-6; D ambiguous. The CDR3 spans 14 residues. The germline V gene encodes CDR1 MGHRA and CDR2 YSYEKL. V lost 0 bases and J 9 bases, leaving 9 bases between the germline ends. CDR3 residues: CASSQDYTASPLHF. As DNA, the CDR3 is TGCGCCAGCAGCCAAGATTATACAGCTTCACCCCTCCACTTT.

The J gene is TRBJ2-2, the V gene TRBV25-1; D is possibly TRBD2 (5 bases). Trimming took 1 base from V and 7 from J, leaving 13 bases between them. This CDR3 contains 15 residues. Germline loops: CDR1 MGHDK, CDR2 SYGVNS. In DNA form, the CDR3 reads TGTGCCAGCAGTGAATCTAAGTCGGGATTCGGGGAGCTGTTTTTT. Its translation is CASSESKSGFGELFF.

The rearrangement joins TRBV10-2 to TRBJ2-7, with 8 positions matching TRBD2. The length of the CDR3 is 16 residues. Germline V gene lookup returns CDR1 WSHSY and CDR2 SAAADI. Losses at the gene ends were 6 bases for V and 2 bases for J; bases not matched to a gene: 12. DNA for the CDR3: TGCGCCAGCAGGGGGGTAGCGGGGCCTACACCCTACGAGCAGTACTTC. Its protein is CASRGVAGPTPYEQYF.

This clone was observed once. This sequence joins TRBV7-8 and TRBJ1-2, with D possibly TRBD1 on 5 matching bases. The CDR3 is 15 residues long. Trimming removed 1 base from V and 4 bases from J, with 13 bases in between. Germline CDR1 SGHVS, CDR2 FQNEAQ. The CDR3 nucleotides read TGTGCCAGCAGCTTAGGGGGCCAAGGGCGCTATGGCTACACCTTC. Translated, it gives CASSLGGQGRYGYTF. Variable domain in full (rest from reference TRBV7-8 and TRBJ1-2): GAGVSQSPRYKVAKRGQDVALRCDPISGHVSLFWYQQALGQGPEFLTYFQNEAQLDKSGLPSDRFFAERPEGSVSTLKIQRTQQEDSAVYLCASSLGGQGRYGYTFGSGTRLTVV.

The rearrangement joins TRBV27 to TRBJ2-1; D may be TRBD1 (5 bases). Germline loops: CDR1 MNHEY, CDR2 SMNVEV (reference sequence). The CDR3 spans 13 residues. V lost 3 bases and J lost 10, with 13 bases in between. CDR3 bases: TGTGCCAGCAGTTTGGGGCTAGTTACGGAGCAGTTCTTC. Translation: CASSLGLVTEQFF.

The chain uses TRBV4-1 and TRBJ1-1; D possibly corresponds to TRBD1 (5 bases). The V gene's germline CDR1 is MGHRA and CDR2 YSYEKL. V was clipped by 2 bases and J by 0 bases, with 10 bases between them. The CDR3 is made up of 15 amino acids. CDR3 in DNA: TGCGCCAGCAGCCAAAATTCAGGGATGAACACTGAAGCTTTCTTT. Residues: CASSQNSGMNTEAFF.

V usage is TRBV9 and J usage is TRBJ2-1; 15 bases fit TRBD2. CDR3 length: 18 residues. Germline CDR1 SGDLS, CDR2 YYNGEE. With V trimmed by 3 bases and J by 6 bases, 10 bases remained unmatched. CDR3 protein: CASSEGLAGGLDFNEQFF. The CDR3 DNA is TGTGCCAGCAGCGAGGGACTAGCGGGAGGCCTCGATTTCAATGAGCAGTTCTTC.

J is TRBJ1-2 and V is TRBV20-1, with 7 bases that match TRBD1. Germline-derived CDR1 and CDR2 are DFQATT and SNEGSKA (reference sequence). The CDR3 loop spans 11 amino acids. CDR3 bases: TGCATGACAGGGCGCTCCTATGGCTACACCTTC. Protein sequence: CMTGRSYGYTF.